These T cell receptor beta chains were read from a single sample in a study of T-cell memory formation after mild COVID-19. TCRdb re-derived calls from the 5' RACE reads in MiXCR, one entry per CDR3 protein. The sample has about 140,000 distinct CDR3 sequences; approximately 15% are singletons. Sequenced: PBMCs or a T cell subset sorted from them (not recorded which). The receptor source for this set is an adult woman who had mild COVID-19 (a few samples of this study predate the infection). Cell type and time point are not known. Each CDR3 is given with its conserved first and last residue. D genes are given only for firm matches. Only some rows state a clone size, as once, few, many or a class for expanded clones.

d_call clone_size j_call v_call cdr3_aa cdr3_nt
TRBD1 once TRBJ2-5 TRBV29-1 CSVESRGLYETQYF TGCAGCGTTGAGTCCAGGGGGTTATACGAGACCCAGTACTTC
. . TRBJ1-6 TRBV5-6 CASTLRGASYNSPLHF TGTGCCAGCACCCTCCGGGGAGCGTCCTATAATTCACCCCTCCACTTT
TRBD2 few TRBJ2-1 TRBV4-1 CASSQDRTGGLDEQFF TGCGCCAGCAGCCAAGATAGAACGGGGGGTCTGGATGAGCAGTTCTTC
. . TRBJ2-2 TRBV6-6 CASSYLGSTGELFF TGTGCCAGCAGTTACCTGGGCAGCACCGGGGAGCTGTTTTTT
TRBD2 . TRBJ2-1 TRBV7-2 CASSKTSGGYNEQFF TGTGCCAGCAGCAAGACTAGCGGGGGCTACAATGAGCAGTTCTTC
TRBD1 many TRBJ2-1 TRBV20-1 CSADDKGQAKNEQFF TGCAGTGCTGACGATAAAGGACAGGCGAAGAACGAGCAGTTCTTC
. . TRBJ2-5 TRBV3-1 CASSQATGPQETQYF TGTGCCAGCAGCCAAGCTACTGGACCCCAAGAGACCCAGTACTTC
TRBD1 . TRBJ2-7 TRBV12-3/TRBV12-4 CASRSGQGEQYF TGTGCCAGCAGATCGGGACAGGGTGAGCAGTACTTC
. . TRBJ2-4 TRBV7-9 CASSLGQSNIQYF TGTGCCAGCAGCCTAGGGCAGTCTAACATTCAGTACTTC
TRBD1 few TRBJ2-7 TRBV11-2 CASRQGASYEQYF TGTGCCAGCAGACAGGGGGCCTCCTACGAGCAGTACTTC
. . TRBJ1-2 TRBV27 CASKATEDFYGYTF TGTGCCAGCAAAGCTACAGAAGACTTCTATGGCTACACCTTC
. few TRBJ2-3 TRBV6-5 CASKVEGTLFSTDTQYF TGTGCCAGCAAGGTAGAGGGCACCCTGTTTAGCACAGATACGCAGTATTTT
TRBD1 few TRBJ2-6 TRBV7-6 CASSSGQGWVSGANVLTF TGTGCCAGCAGCTCCGGACAGGGTTGGGTTTCTGGGGCCAACGTCCTGACTTTC
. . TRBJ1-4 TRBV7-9 CASSLGGNGKEKLFF TGTGCCAGCAGCTTAGGAGGCAATGGGAAGGAAAAACTGTTTTTT
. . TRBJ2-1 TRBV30 CAWTSPGEGAHNEQFF TGTGCCTGGACTAGTCCAGGGGAGGGCGCCCACAATGAGCAGTTCTTC
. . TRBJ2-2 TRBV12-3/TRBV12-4 CASSPRPGPEGGELFF TGTGCCAGCAGTCCCCGACCGGGACCCGAGGGCGGGGAGCTGTTTTTT
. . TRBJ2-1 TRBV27 CASSQSRARDEQFF TGTGCCAGCAGTCAGTCGCGGGCCCGCGATGAGCAGTTCTTC
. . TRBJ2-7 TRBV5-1 CASSLDGTPEQYF TGCGCCAGCAGCTTGGACGGAACTCCCGAGCAGTACTTC
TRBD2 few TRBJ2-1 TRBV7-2 CASSLLASGRAFPSGEQFF TGTGCCAGCAGCTTATTGGCTAGCGGGAGGGCCTTTCCTTCTGGTGAGCAGTTCTTC
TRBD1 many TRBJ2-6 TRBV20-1 CTPRGQGGSGANVLTF TGCACCCCCAGGGGACAGGGTGGGTCCGGGGCCAACGTCCTGACTTTC
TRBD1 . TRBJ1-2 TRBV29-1 CSVMGGTASYGYTF TGCAGCGTGATGGGAGGGACAGCGTCCTATGGCTACACCTTC
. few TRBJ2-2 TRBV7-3 CASSPRDRRDTGELFF TGTGCCAGCAGCCCCCGGGATCGTAGGGACACCGGGGAGCTGTTTTTT
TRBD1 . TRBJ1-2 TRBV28 CASTEATGANYGYTF TGTGCCAGCACAGAGGCGACAGGGGCTAACTATGGCTACACCTTC
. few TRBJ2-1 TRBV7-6 CASSRSGDSYNEQFF TGTGCCAGCAGCCGTAGCGGAGATTCCTACAATGAGCAGTTCTTC
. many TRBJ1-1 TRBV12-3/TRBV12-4 CASRPFSENTEAFF TGTGCCAGCCGACCTTTTAGCGAGAACACTGAAGCTTTCTTT
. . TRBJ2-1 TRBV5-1 CASSLTGQRDYEQFF TGCGCCAGCAGCCTGACTGGACAGAGGGACTATGAGCAGTTCTTC
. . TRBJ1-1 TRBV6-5 CASSPTGGGAFF TGTGCCAGCAGTCCCACCGGGGGGGGAGCTTTCTTT
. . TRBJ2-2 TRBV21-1 CASSKGQDRGLTGELFF TGTGCCAGCAGCAAAGGGCAGGACAGGGGGCTCACCGGGGAGCTGTTTTTT
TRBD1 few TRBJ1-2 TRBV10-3 CAISDGTGVYGYTF TGTGCCATCAGTGACGGGACAGGGGTCTATGGCTACACCTTC
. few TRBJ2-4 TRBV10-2 CASRATGSLAKNIQYF TGCGCCAGCAGGGCCACAGGGTCCCTAGCCAAAAACATTCAGTACTTC
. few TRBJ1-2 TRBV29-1 CSVQGEDGYTF TGCAGCGTGCAGGGAGAAGATGGCTACACCTTC
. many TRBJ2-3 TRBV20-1 CSARDPVREDTQYF TGCAGTGCTAGAGACCCCGTCCGGGAGGATACGCAGTATTTT
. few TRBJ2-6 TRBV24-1 CATSDYSGANVLTF TGTGCCACCAGTGATTACTCTGGGGCCAACGTCCTGACTTTC
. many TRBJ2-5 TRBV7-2 CASTRPAGNQETQYF TGTGCCAGCACCCGGCCGGCCGGCAACCAAGAGACCCAGTACTTC
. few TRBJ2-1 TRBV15 CATSRGDNEQFF TGTGCCACCAGCAGAGGGGACAATGAGCAGTTCTTC
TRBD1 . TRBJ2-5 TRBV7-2 CASSSQGQIRETQYF TGTGCCAGCAGCTCACAGGGGCAGATCAGGGAGACCCAGTACTTC
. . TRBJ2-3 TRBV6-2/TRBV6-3 CASSYSLTSLRSTDTQYF TGTGCCAGCAGTTACTCCCTGACTAGTCTGAGAAGCACAGATACGCAGTATTTT
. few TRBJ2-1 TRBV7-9 CASSRALTDEQFF TGTGCCAGCAGCCGGGCTTTGACGGATGAGCAGTTCTTC
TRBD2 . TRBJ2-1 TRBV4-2 CASSQFAGGAIWNEQFF TGTGCCAGCAGCCAGTTCGCCGGGGGGGCAATATGGAATGAGCAGTTCTTC
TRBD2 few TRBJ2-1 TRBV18 CASSLTGTRSRDEQFF TGTGCCAGCTCATTAACCGGGACTAGAAGTCGCGATGAGCAGTTCTTC
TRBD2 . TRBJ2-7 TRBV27 CDSSSSGGKDEQYF TGTGACAGCAGTTCTAGCGGGGGGAAAGACGAGCAGTACTTC
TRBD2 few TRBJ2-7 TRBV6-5 CASSSFGGVGNEQYF TGTGCCAGCAGTTCCTTCGGGGGGGTCGGGAACGAGCAGTACTTC
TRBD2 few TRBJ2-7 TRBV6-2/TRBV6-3 CASSFRTSGSRAYEQYF TGTGCCAGCAGTTTCCGGACTAGCGGGAGTCGAGCCTACGAGCAGTACTTC
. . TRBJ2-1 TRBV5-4 CASSPMSNEQFF TGTGCCAGCAGCCCAATGAGCAATGAGCAGTTCTTC
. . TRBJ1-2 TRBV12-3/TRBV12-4 CASSSRTDGLYGYTF TGTGCCAGCAGTTCCCGAACGGACGGTCTCTATGGCTACACCTTC
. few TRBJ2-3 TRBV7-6 CASSSFLGDTQYF TGTGCCAGCAGCTCCTTCTTGGGAGATACGCAGTATTTT
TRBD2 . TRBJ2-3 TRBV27 CASRLGRTSTDTQYF TGTGCCAGCAGGCTCGGGAGGACTAGCACAGATACGCAGTATTTT
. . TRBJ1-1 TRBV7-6 CASSLAQEYTEAFF TGTGCCAGCAGCTTAGCTCAGGAATACACTGAAGCTTTCTTT